Described below is a single T cell receptor beta chain sequence and its context. The V gene lost 6 bases and the J gene lost 6 bases, with 11 bases spanning the gap. CDR1 MNHEY and CDR2 SVGAGI come from the germline V gene. There are 12 residues in the CDR3. The data originate from a study of CD8 T cell repertoires and HIV-1 epitope variants. Study context: T cells were stimulated with Twenty-five Gag and Nef peptides separately.

Measured with immunoSEQ multiplex PCR; TCRdb has only the in-frame clones, and not every one. This table has 95,000 or so clones, 74% appearing once. The chain joins TRBV6-5 to TRBJ1-1; D is ambiguous. Sequenced material: uncultured baseline CD8+ T cells from peripheral blood mononuclear cells (PBMCs). The sequence derives from a male donor with HIV. The CDR3, as DNA: TGTGCCAGCAGCCCTGGCGGTCCTGAAGCTTTCTTT. As protein: CASSPGGPEAFF.